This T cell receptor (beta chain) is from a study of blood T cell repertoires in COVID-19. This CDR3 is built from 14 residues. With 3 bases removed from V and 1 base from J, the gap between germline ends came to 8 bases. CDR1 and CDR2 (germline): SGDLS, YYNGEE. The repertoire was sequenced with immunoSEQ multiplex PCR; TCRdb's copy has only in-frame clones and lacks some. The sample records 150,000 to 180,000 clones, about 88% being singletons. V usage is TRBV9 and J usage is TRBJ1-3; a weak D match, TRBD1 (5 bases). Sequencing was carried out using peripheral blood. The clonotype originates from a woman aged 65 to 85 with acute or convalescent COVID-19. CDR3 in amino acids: CASSAGGSGNTIYF. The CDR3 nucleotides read TGTGCCAGCAGCGCGGGGGGATCTGGAAACACCATATATTTT.